This TCR beta chain was profiled in a study of T-cell reconstitution after alpha-beta-depleted transplantation in children. Preparation of the TCRbeta library was carried out with unique molecular identifiers. TCRdb used MiXCR to reprocess the PCR reads, holding one entry per CDR3 protein. This sample has some 70,000 distinct CDR3 sequences, with 6% to 8.5% found just once. Many counts were recorded for this clonotype. Trimming stripped 4 bases from V and 6 bases from J, with 9 bases between. Germline V gene sequence: CDR1 MGHRA, CDR2 YSYEKL. This CDR3 spans 13 amino acids. This TCR was sampled from a human donor who donated a stem cell graft to a child with acute lymphoblastic leukemia. The sequences come from PBMCs from the stem cell graft donor, collected from the stem cell graft. This rearrangement joins TRBV4-1 to TRBJ1-4; D gene ambiguous. For the CDR3, the DNA is TGCGCCAGCAGCCCTGGGGATCATGAAAAACTGTTTTTT. This gives the protein CASSPGDHEKLFF.